The 18 T cell receptor beta chains reported below all come from one sample, sequenced in a study of shared clonotypes between healthy human individuals. Here immunoSEQ multiplex PCR was the method, and the copy in TCRdb shows in-frame clones only, minus some. The sample lists roughly 2.6 million clones, 90% to 95% occurring once. Sequenced sample: naive CD4+ T cells sorted from blood. Described subset: CD45RA+ positively selected. Receptors originate from a man aged 18 to 29 in good health.

This chain links TRBV5-1 with TRBJ2-5, with a weak D call TRBD1 (5 bases). Trimming took off 1 base at V and 0 bases at J, with 19 bases between the two ends. Germline V CDR1 and CDR2: SGHRS, YFSETQ. The CDR3 is made up of 18 amino acids. The CDR3 here is CASSLPAGPLTYQETQYF. CDR3 bases: TGCGCCAGCAGCTTGCCCGCAGGGCCGCTGACTTACCAAGAGACCCAGTACTTC.

CDR3 region: CAIGSGRWDGDRIQPQHF. The CDR3 DNA follows: TGTGCCATCGGATCGGGGAGGTGGGACGGCGATCGGATTCAGCCCCAGCATTTT. The genes are TRBV10-3 and TRBJ1-5; perhaps TRBD1 as D (5 bases). The CDR3 has 18 residues. Germline V CDR1 and CDR2: ENHRY, SYGVKD. The V gene lost 8 bases and the J gene lost 6 bases, with 29 bases spanning the gap.

The rearrangement uses TRBV6-6 and TRBJ1-1; no definite D call. Trimming pared 5 bases from V and 1 base from J, leaving 5 bases between. The germline V gene encodes CDR1 MNHNY and CDR2 SVGAGI (reference sequence). The CDR3 is 12 residues long. CDR3: CASSVRNTEAFF. The CDR3, as DNA: TGTGCCAGCAGTGTCAGGAACACTGAAGCTTTCTTT.

V is TRBV7-9 and J is TRBJ2-6, with D uncertain. The germline gives CDR1 SEHNR, CDR2 FQNEAQ (reference sequence). The V gene lost 6 bases and the J gene lost 0 bases, with 15 bases spanning the gap. There are 17 residues in the CDR3. In DNA form, the CDR3 reads TGTGCCAGCAGTTTGCGGATTCTGAGCTCTGGGGCCAACGTCCTGACTTTC. Protein sequence: CASSLRILSSGANVLTF.

Concerning this clone: Mismatch with germline at one junction end may stem from a read error. This same CDR3 is encoded by further DNA sequences in the sample. The genes are TRBV29-1 and TRBJ1-2, with D possibly being TRBD1 (6 bases). This CDR3 spans 14 amino acids. Germline V gene data show CDR1 as SQVTM and CDR2 as ANQGSEA. In DNA, the CDR3 is TGCAGCGTGGAAGACAGGAGGGCAAACTATGGCTACACCTTC. Its translation is CSVEDRRANYGYTF.

The V gene is TRBV7-2, the J gene TRBJ1-6, with D possibly matching TRBD1 (5 bases). CDR1 SGHTA and CDR2 FQGNSA come from the germline V gene. V lost 2 bases to trimming and J lost 7 bases, with 12 bases between them. This CDR3 is 15 amino acids long. CDR3 sequence: CASSLTPGWNSPLHF. For the CDR3, the DNA is TGTGCCAGCAGCTTAACGCCAGGGTGGAATTCACCCCTCCACTTT.

The count of this clone is one. The V call is TRBV5-4, the J call TRBJ2-5, with TRBD1 matching 7 bases. CDR1 and CDR2 (germline): SGHNT, YYREEE (reference sequence). This CDR3 is 16 amino acids long. V lost 4 bases, J lost 2 bases, and 11 bases stayed unmatched. CDR3 bases: TGTGCCAGCAGCCCTAGGGGGCAGGGGAGACAAGAGACCCAGTACTTC. Encoded protein: CASSPRGQGRQETQYF.

This chain links TRBV5-4 with TRBJ2-7; D is unclear. Trimming cost V 4 bases and J 3 bases, with 8 bases left between them. From germline, CDR1 is SGHNT and CDR2 YYREEE (reference sequence). This CDR3 contains 12 residues. CDR3 sequence: CASSAQSYEQYF. CDR3 nucleotide sequence: TGTGCCAGCAGCGCGCAGAGCTACGAGCAGTACTTC.

This clone has a single count. V and J are TRBV19 and TRBJ1-4, with D possibly TRBD1 on 5 matching bases. The V gene's germline CDR1 is LNHDA and CDR2 SQIVND (reference sequence). The CDR3 length is 16 residues. Trimming cost V 3 bases and J 4 bases, with 15 bases left between them. The CDR3 sequence is CASSMGPAADNEKLFF. The DNA of the CDR3 is TGTGCCAGTAGTATGGGGCCGGCAGCGGATAATGAAAAACTGTTTTTT.

The genes are TRBV6-1 and TRBJ1-5; 11 bases match TRBD1. This CDR3 is 15 amino acids long. CDR1 and CDR2 (germline): MNHNS, SASEGT. J lost 4 bases, V lost 8 bases, and 7 bases had no gene match. In nucleotides, the CDR3 is TGTGCCAGCCGGGGGACAGGGGGGGAAAATCAGCCCCAGCATTTT. Translated, it gives CASRGTGGENQPQHF.

This sequence joins TRBV5-1 and TRBJ2-1; D unclear. Germline V CDR1 and CDR2: SGHRS, YFSETQ. Between the trimmed V and J ends, which lost 2 bases and 10 bases, there was a span of 13 bases. CDR3 size: 13 residues. In DNA form, the CDR3 reads TGCGCCAGCAGCTTAGACCCGACCGGGGAGCAGTTCTTC. Translated: CASSLDPTGEQFF.

The genes are TRBV7-9 and TRBJ2-7; TRBD2 aligns across 7 bases. Germline V CDR1 and CDR2: SEHNR, FQNEAQ (reference sequence). This CDR3 contains 16 residues. Germline trimming cut 5 bases from V and 3 bases from J; bases unmatched to any gene: 13. DNA for the CDR3: TGTGCCAGCAGCCCAGATGGTAGCGGGTCTGGCTACGAGCAGTACTTC. It is translated as CASSPDGSGSGYEQYF.

This chain joins TRBV11-3 and TRBJ2-3; 7 nucleotides agree with TRBD1. The V segment lost 6 bases and the J segment 3 bases; nucleotides outside the gene matches: 9. CDR3 size: 15 residues. In germline, CDR1 is SGHNT, CDR2 YENEEA. For the CDR3, the DNA is TGTGCCAGCAGGAATCACAGGGGATTGACAGATACGCAGTATTTT. This sequence encodes CASRNHRGLTDTQYF.

The chain employs TRBV6-1 and TRBJ1-5; D perhaps matches TRBD1 (5 bases). V dropped 1 base and J dropped 3 bases, with 10 bases sitting between them. CDR3 length equals 15 residues. Germline V lookup: CDR1 MNHNS, CDR2 SASEGT. The DNA of the CDR3 is TGTGCCAGCAGTGAAGGTGCAGGGTTCAATCAGCCCCAGCATTTT. Translation: CASSEGAGFNQPQHF.

V gene TRBV27 combines with J gene TRBJ1-4, with 11 positions matching TRBD1. The germline gives CDR1 MNHEY, CDR2 SMNVEV (reference sequence). Germline trimming cut 6 bases from V and 7 bases from J; bases unmatched to any gene: 1. The CDR3 length is 13 residues. The DNA of the CDR3 is TGTGCCAGCAGGGACAGGGGGCGTGAAAAACTGTTTTTT. Residues: CASRDRGREKLFF.

Comments on this clone: Other DNA sequences in this sample translate to the same CDR3. The chain's CDR3 is CASSPGQGTTEAFF. CDR3 nucleotides: TGTGCCAGCTCACCTGGTCAGGGGACCACTGAAGCTTTCTTT. The V call is TRBV18, the J call TRBJ1-1, with D possibly TRBD1 on 6 matching bases. Trimming removed 3 bases from V and 4 bases from J, with 12 bases in between. The germline gives CDR1 KGHSH, CDR2 LQKENI. This CDR3 contains 14 residues. Full variable domain (outside the CDR3, taken from reference TRBV18 and TRBJ1-1): NAGVMQNPRHLVRRRGQEARLRCSPMKGHSHVYWYRQLPEEGLKFMVYLQKENIIDESGMPKERFSAEFPKEGPSILRIQQVVRGDSAAYFCASSPGQGTTEAFFGQGTRLTVV.

This chain joins TRBV18 and TRBJ2-7; 7 nucleotides align to TRBD1. Looked up from germline, CDR1 is KGHSH and CDR2 is LQKENI. J lost 2 bases, V lost 4 bases, and 5 bases had no gene match. This CDR3 has 14 amino acids. In DNA, the CDR3 is TGTGCCAGCTCACAGGGACAGTGGACCTACGAGCAGTACTTC. Its protein is CASSQGQWTYEQYF.

V is TRBV6-5 and J is TRBJ2-5; 7 positions agree with TRBD2. The CDR3 is made up of 14 amino acids. CDR1 is MNHEY, CDR2 SVGAGI, per germline. V was clipped by 1 base and J by 3 bases; unmatched bases: 2. The chain's CDR3 is CASSYWGREETQYF. The CDR3 DNA is TGTGCCAGCAGTTACTGGGGGAGGGAAGAGACCCAGTACTTC.